Listed here is a single TCR beta chain. Antigen: not known. Germline V gene lookup returns CDR1 KGHDR and CDR2 SFDVKD. After removal of 9 bases from V and 2 bases from J, the junction contained 10 bases not matched to a gene. This CDR3 comprises 16 residues. This entry belongs to a study of breast tumors, draining lymph nodes, adjacent tissues. TCRdb redid the calling of the multiplex PCR reads with MiXCR, one entry per CDR3 protein. The profile covers 120,000 to 150,000 distinct CDR3 sequences, with 32% appearing a single time and around 2.3% taken by the ten largest. Samples came from axillary lymph nodes draining the breast cancer. General observations from the study: Tumor and nontumor repertoires were significantly more similar in luminal-like than in basal-like breast cancer. Most tumor T cells seemingly derive from lymph node, then expand in tumor. Compared with lymph nodes, tumors were less diverse; compared with nontumor tissue, more. Data only fit, rather than demonstrated, lymph node origin of most tumor T cells.

Sequenced input: axillary lymph node tissue. The TCR was taken from a female donor with breast cancer. Some clones in this sample may be carry-over from other donors' samples. This rearrangement joins TRBV24-1 to TRBJ2-3; 10 positions match TRBD2. This CDR3 is CATSGLGTSDTDTQYF. In DNA, the CDR3 is TGTGCCACCTCTGGCCTCGGGACTAGCGACACAGATACGCAGTATTTT.